The text below deals with one T cell receptor beta chain. Its antigen is not known. The table came from immunoSEQ multiplex PCR; TCRdb's copy has only in-frame clones and leaves some out. This sample has about 59,000 clones; about 90% occur once, and the top ten carry over 2.5%. The V gene lost 0 bases and the J gene lost 1 base, with 4 bases spanning the gap. The CDR3 covers 14 residues. Per the germline V gene, CDR1 is SGDLS and CDR2 is YYNGEE. This record belongs to a study of a mutant IDH1 vaccine in newly diagnosed glioma. At the level of the study: Treated patients were around 60% male, about 40% female, mean age 40.4 years. Before enrollment, patients got radiotherapy alone, temozolomide alone, or mostly the combination.

Time point in this sample: baseline, week 1 (first vaccination visit). The treatment here: pre-vaccination baseline after standard-of-care therapy. The study, taken as a whole, reports: Vaccination induced immune responses in 93.3% of patients. Pseudoprogression seemed unlinked to shifts in top peripheral T cell clonotypes.

Source: PBMCs, taken from a glioma patient treated with radiotherapy, temozolomide or both. V and J are TRBV9 and TRBJ2-2; D unresolved. The receptor comes from a man in his fifties with glioma. CDR3 sequence: CASSVVVNTGELFF. As DNA, the CDR3 is TGTGCCAGCAGCGTAGTCGTGAACACCGGGGAGCTGTTTTTT.